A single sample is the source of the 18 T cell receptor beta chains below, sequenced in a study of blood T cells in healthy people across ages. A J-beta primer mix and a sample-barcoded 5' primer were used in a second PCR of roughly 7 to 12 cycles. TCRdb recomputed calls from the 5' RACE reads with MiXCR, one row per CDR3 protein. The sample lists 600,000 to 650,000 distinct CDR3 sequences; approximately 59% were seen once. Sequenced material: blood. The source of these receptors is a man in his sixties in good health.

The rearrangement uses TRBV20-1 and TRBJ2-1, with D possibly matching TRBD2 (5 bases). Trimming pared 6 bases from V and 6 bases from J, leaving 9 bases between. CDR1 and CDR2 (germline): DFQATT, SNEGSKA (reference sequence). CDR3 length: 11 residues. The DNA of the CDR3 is TGCAGTGCACAGCGGTCCAATGAGCAGTTCTTC. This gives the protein CSAQRSNEQFF.

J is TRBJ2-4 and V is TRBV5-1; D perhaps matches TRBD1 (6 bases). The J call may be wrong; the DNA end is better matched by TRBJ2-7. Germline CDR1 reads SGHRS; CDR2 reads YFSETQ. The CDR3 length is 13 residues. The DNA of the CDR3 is TGCGCCAGCAGCACCGGGACATTTCGCGAGCAGTACTTC. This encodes CASSTGTFREQYF.

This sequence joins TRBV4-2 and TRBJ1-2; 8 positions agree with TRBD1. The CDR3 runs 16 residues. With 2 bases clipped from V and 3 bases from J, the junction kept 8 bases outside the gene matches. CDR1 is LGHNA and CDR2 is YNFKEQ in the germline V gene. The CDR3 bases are TGTGCCAGCAGCCAAATCGTGGGGACAGGAGACTATGGCTACACCTTC. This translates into CASSQIVGTGDYGYTF.

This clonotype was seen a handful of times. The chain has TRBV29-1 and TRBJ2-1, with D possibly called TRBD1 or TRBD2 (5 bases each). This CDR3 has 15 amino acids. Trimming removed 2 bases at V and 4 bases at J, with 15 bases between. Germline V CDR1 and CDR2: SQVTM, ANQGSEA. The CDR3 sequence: CSVEQGRMSYNEQFF. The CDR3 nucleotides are TGCAGCGTTGAACAGGGACGGATGAGTTACAATGAGCAGTTCTTC.

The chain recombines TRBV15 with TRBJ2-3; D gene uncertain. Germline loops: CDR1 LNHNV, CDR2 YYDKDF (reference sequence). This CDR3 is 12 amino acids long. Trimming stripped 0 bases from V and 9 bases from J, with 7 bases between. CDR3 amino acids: CATSRDGFTQYF. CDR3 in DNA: TGTGCCACCAGCAGAGACGGATTCACGCAGTATTTT.

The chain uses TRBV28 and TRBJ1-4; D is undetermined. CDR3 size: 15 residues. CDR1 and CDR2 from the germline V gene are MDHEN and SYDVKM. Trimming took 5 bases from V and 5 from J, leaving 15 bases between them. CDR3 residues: CASSPRGRRNEKLFF. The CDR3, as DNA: TGTGCCAGCAGTCCCCGCGGGCGCAGGAATGAAAAACTGTTTTTT.

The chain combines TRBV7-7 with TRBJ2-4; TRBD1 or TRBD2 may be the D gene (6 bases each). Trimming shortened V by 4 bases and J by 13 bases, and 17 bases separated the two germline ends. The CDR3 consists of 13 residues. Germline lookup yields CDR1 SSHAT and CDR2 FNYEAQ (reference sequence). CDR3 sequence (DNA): TGTGCCAGCAGCTGGGGGCGGGGTGGAGAGCAGTACTTC. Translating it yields CASSWGRGGEQYF.

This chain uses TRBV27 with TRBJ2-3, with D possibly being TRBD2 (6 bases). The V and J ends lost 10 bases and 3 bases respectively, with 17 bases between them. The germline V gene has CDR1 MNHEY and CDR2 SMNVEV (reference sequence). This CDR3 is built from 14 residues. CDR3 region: CATTPGRGTDTQYF. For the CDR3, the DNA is TGTGCCACCACGCCGGGGCGGGGAACAGATACGCAGTATTTT.

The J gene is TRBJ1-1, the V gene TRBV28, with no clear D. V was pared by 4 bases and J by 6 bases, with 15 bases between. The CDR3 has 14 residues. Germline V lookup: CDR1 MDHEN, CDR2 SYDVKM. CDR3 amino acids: CASSYGRSNAEAFF. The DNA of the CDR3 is TGTGCCAGCAGTTATGGACGGTCAAACGCTGAAGCTTTCTTT. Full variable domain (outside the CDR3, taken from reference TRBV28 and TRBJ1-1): DVKVTQSSRYLVKRTGEKVFLECVQDMDHENMFWYRQDPGLGLRLIYFSYDVKMKEKGDIPEGYSVSREKKERFSLILESASTNQTSMYLCASSYGRSNAEAFFGQGTRLTVV.

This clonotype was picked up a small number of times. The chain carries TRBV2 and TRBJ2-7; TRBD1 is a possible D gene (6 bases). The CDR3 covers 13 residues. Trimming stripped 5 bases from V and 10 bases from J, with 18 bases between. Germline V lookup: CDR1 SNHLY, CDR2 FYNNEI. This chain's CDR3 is CASSQDSSGAQYF. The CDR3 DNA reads TGTGCCAGCAGTCAGGACAGCTCAGGGGCCCAGTACTTC.

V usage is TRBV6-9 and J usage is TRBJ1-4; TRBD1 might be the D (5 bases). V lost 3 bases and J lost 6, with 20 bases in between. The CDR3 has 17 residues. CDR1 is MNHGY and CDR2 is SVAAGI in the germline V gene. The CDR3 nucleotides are TGTGCCAGCAGTTACCAAGGGGCGGTTTTCCTGGATGAAAAACTGTTTTTT. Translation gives CASSYQGAVFLDEKLFF.

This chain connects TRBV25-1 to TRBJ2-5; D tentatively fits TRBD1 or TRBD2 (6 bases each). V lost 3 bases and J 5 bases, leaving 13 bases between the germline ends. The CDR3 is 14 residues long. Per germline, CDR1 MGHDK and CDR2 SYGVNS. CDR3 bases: TGTGCCAGCAGTGACGGGGGCGGAACGGAGACCCAGTACTTC. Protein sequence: CASSDGGGTETQYF.

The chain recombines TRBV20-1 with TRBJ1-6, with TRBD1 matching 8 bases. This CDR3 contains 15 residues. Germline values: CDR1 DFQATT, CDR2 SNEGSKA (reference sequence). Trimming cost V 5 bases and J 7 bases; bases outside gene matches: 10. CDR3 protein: CSAPRTGNENSPLHF. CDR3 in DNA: TGCAGTGCTCCACGGACAGGGAATGAGAATTCACCCCTCCACTTT.

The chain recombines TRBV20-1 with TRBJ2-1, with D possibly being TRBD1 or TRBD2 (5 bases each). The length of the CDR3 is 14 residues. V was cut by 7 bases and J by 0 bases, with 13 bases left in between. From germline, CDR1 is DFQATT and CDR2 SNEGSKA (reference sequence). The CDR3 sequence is CSGSGPSSYNEQFF. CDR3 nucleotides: TGCAGTGGGTCGGGACCGAGCTCCTACAATGAGCAGTTCTTC.

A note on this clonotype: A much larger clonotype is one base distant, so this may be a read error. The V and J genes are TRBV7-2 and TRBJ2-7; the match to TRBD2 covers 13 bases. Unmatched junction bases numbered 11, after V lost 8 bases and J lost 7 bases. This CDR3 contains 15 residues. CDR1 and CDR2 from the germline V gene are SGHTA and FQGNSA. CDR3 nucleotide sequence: TGTGCCAGCTCCCCCTGGACTAGCGGGGGTAATGAGCAGTACTTC. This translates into CASSPWTSGGNEQYF.

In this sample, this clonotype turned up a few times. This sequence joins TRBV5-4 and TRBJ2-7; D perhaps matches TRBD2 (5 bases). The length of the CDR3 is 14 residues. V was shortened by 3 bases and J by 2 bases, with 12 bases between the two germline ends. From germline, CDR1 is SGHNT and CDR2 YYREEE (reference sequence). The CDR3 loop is CASSSRTPPYEQYF. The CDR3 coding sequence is TGTGCCAGCAGCTCAAGGACTCCTCCCTACGAGCAGTACTTC.

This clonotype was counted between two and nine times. CDR3 nucleotide sequence: TGTGCCAGCAGCCAAGATCCCAGGGATTCACCCCTCCACTTT. Protein: CASSQDPRDSPLHF. The rearrangement joins TRBV4-2 to TRBJ1-6; perhaps TRBD1 as D (5 bases). With 0 bases removed from V and 8 bases from J, the gap between germline ends came to 8 bases. The germline V gene encodes CDR1 LGHNA and CDR2 YNFKEQ. The CDR3 spans 14 residues.

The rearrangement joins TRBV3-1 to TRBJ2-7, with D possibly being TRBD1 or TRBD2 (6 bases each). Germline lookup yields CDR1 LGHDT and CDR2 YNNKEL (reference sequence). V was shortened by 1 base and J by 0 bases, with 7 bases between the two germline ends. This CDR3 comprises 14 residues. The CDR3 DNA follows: TGTGCCAGCAGCCAAGCGGGGGCCTCCTACGAGCAGTACTTC. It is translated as CASSQAGASYEQYF.